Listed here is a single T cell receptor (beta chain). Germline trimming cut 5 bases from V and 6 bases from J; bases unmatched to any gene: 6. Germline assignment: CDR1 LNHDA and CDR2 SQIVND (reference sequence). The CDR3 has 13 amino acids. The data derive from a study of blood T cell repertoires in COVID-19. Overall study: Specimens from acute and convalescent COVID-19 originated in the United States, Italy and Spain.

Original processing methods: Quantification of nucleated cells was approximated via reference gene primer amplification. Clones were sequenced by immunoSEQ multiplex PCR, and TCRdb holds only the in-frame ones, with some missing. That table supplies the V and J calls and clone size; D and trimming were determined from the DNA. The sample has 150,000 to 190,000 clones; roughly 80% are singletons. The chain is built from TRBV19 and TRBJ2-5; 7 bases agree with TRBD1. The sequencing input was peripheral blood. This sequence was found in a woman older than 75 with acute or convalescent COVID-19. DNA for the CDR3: TGTGCCAGTAGTTCGACAGGGAAGCAGACCCAGTACTTC. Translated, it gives CASSSTGKQTQYF.